The source of this T cell receptor (beta chain) is a study of shared clonotypes between healthy human individuals. Study-level findings and limits: Sharing across several donors was seen in 4% to 5% of naive CD4 clonotypes.

Naive CD8 cells lacked CD45RO and underwent positive selection for CCR7, leaving out terminally differentiated effector memory CD45RA+ cells. The donor population consisted of healthy HIV-negative adults with no recent acute infections or vaccinations. Assay used: immunoSEQ multiplex PCR; TCRdb lists only in-frame clones, some missing. Of roughly 850,000 clones listed, about 96% were seen once; the top ten hold less than 0.3%. V was clipped by 3 bases and J by 2 bases, with 8 bases between them. Looked up from germline, CDR1 is LNHDA and CDR2 is SQIVND (reference sequence). The CDR3 is 13 amino acids. On this clone itself: Antigen specificity is unknown.

The sequence came from a young man in good health. The sequenced sample was naive CD8+ T cells sorted from blood. The gene calls are TRBV19 and TRBJ2-7; no definite D call. Here the CDR3 reads CASSMTATYEQYF. CDR3 nucleotide sequence: TGTGCCAGTAGTATGACGGCCACCTACGAGCAGTACTTC.